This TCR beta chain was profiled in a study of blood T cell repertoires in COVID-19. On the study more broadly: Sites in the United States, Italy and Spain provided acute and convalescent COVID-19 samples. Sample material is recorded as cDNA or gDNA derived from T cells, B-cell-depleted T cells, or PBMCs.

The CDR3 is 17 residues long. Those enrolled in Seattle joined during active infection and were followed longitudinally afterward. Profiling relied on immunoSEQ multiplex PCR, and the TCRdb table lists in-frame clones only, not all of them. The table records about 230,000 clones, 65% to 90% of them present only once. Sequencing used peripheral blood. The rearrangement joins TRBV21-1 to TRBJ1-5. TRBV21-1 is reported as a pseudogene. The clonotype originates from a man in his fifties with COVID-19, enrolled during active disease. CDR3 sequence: CASSKHPGDNSNQPQHF. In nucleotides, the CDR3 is TGTGCCAGCAGCAAACACCCGGGAGACAATAGCAATCAGCCCCAGCATTTT.